This note documents a single T cell receptor beta chain sequence. The antigen is not known. Germline V gene lookup returns CDR1 SGHNT and CDR2 YYREEE (reference sequence). The CDR3 extends over 14 amino acids. V shed 4 bases, J shed 4 bases, and the junction held 1 base outside the gene matches. The sample is drawn from a study of cytomegalovirus exposure and HLA in healthy donors. Study-level results: The study recorded 164 TCR beta chains that were cytomegalovirus-associated. When a later analysis was performed, an Asian-associated ancestry cluster reportedly had fewer N-insertions than the 666-donor mean. In a later analysis, HLA-C alleles had the fewest associated TCRs, DRB1 alleles the most.

PCR primers comprised 60 Vbeta and 13 Jbeta primers. Assay: immunoSEQ multiplex PCR; the TCRdb copy retains only in-frame clones and omits some. The sample records around 130,000 clones, about 83% being singletons. The rearrangement links TRBV5-4 to TRBJ2-3; 12 nucleotides match TRBD2. What was sequenced was PBMCs. This receptor was identified in a girl between 2 and 10 years old in good health and CMV-seronegative. The CDR3 DNA follows: TGTGCCAGCAGCCTAGCGGGGGGGCCAGATACGCAGTATTTT. It encodes CASSLAGGPDTQYF.